This T cell receptor beta chain was recorded in a study of T cells after yellow fever vaccination. The study made its TCR cDNA through 5'RACE template switching. That step introduced a universal primer site along with UMIs. MiXCR was run by TCRdb on the 5' RACE reads, yielding one entry per CDR3 protein. Of some 320,000 distinct CDR3 sequences detected, about 4.5% appear once; the ten largest clones hold 19%. This CDR3 contains 13 residues. Trimming left V 3 bases short and J 0 bases short, with 6 bases between. The V gene's germline CDR1 is WSHSY and CDR2 SAAADI. Notes on the study in general: A weaker but faster secondary response was observed, peaking on day 5 versus 15. Post-booster repertoires contained most primary-vaccination clones again (roughly 96% CD4, around 89% CD8). Abundant clonotypes from the bulk population could have been carried over as contaminants into FACS-sorted repertoires.

This clonotype came up many times. Its specificity is unknown. The chain joins TRBV10-2 to TRBJ2-7; D is uncertain. The starting material was PBMCs, obtained 15 days after the yellow fever booster vaccination. This TCR was recovered from a man aged 18-30 years who received the YFV17D yellow fever vaccine. The DNA of the CDR3 is TGCGCCAGCAGTGACGGCCTCTCCTACGAGCAGTACTTC. It is translated as CASSDGLSYEQYF.